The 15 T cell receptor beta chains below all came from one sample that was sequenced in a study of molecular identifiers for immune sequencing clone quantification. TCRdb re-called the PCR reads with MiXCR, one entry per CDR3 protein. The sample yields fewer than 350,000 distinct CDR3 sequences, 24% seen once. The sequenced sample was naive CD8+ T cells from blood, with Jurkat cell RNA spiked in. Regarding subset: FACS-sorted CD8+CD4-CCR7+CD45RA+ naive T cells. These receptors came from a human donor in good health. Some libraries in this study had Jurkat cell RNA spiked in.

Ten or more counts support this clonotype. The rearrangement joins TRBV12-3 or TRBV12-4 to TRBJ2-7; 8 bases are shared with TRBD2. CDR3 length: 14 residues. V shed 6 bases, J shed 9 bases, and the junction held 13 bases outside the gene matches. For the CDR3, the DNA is TGTGCCAGCAGCTCCTCCGGGACTAGAGAGATGCAGTACTTC. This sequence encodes CASSSSGTREMQYF.

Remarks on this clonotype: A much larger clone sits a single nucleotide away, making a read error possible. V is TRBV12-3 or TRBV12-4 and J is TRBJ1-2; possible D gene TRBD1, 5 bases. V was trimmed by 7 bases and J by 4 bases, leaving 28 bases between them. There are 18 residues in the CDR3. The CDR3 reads CASTLGVYNRLDSYGYTF. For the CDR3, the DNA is TGTGCCAGCACCCTAGGGGTCTATAACCGCCTCGACAGCTATGGCTACACCTTC.

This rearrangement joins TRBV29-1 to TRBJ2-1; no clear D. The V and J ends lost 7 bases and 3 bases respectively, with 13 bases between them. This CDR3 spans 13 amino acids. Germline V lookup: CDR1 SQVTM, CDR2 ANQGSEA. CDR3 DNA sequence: TGCAGCGCAGATAGGGCGGACTACAATGAGCAGTTCTTC. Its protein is CSADRADYNEQFF.

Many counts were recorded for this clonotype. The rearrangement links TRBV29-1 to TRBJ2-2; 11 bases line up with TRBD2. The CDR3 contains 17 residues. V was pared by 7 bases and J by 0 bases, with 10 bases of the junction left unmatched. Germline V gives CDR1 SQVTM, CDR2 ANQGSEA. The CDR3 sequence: CSASSGGPHANTGELFF. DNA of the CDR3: TGCAGCGCTTCTAGCGGGGGGCCCCACGCGAACACCGGGGAGCTGTTTTTT.

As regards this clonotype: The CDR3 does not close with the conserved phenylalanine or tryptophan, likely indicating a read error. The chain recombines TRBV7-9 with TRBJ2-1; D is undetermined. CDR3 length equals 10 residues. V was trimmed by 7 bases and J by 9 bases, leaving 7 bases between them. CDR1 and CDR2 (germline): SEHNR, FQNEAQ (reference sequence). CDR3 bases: TGTGCCAGCAAGTTAGGTGAGCAGTTCCTC. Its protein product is CASKLGEQFL.

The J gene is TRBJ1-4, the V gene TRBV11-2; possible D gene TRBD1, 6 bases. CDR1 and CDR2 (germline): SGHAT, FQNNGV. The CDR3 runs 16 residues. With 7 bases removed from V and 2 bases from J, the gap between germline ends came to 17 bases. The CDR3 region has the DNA TGTGCCAGCACAGGGGACCCCGAAGGGACTAATGAAAAACTGTTTTTT. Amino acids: CASTGDPEGTNEKLFF.

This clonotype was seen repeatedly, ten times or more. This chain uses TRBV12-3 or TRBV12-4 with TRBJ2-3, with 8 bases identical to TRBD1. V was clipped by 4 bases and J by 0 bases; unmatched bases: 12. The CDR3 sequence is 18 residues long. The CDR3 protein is CASSYPPGQGASTDTQYF. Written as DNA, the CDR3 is TGTGCCAGCAGTTACCCCCCCGGACAGGGTGCTAGCACAGATACGCAGTATTTT.

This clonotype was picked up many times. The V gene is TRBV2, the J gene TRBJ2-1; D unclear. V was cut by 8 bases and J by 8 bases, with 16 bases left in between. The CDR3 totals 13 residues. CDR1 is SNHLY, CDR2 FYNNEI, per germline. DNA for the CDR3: TGTGCCAGCTCGGAGACCGCTTTCTATGAGCAGTTCTTC. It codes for CASSETAFYEQFF.

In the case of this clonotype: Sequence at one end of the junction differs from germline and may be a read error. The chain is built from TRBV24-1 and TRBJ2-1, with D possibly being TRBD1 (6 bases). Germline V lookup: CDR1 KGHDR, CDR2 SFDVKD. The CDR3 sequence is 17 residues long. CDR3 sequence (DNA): TGTGCCACCAGTGATTTCGGCCAGGGGCGATTTAGTGATGAGCAGATCTTC. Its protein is CATSDFGQGRFSDEQIF.

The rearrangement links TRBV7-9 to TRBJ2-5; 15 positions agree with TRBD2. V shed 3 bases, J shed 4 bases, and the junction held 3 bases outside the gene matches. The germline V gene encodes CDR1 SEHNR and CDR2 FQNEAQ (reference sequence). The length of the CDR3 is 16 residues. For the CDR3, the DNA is TGTGCCAGCAGCTTGGGACTAGCGGGGGGACTAGAGACCCAGTACTTC. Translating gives CASSLGLAGGLETQYF.

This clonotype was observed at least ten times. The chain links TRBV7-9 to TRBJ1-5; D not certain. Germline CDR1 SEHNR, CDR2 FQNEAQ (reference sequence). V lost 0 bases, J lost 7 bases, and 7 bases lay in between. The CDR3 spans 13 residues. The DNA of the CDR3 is TGTGCCAGCAGCTTAGCAACACACCAGCCCCAGCATTTT. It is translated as CASSLATHQPQHF.

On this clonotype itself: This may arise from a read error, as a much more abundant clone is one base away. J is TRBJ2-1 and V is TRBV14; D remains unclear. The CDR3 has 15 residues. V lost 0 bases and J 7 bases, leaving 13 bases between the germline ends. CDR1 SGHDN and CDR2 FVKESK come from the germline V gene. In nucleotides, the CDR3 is TGTGCCAGCAGCCAAGAGGTATGTACTGAAAATGAGCAGTTCTTC. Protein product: CASSQEVCTENEQFF.

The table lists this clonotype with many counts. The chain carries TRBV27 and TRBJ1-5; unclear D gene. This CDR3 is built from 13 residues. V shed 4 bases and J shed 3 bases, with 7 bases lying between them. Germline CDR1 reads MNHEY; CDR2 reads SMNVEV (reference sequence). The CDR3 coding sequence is TGTGCCAGCAGTTGGACTCCCAATCAGCCCCAGCATTTT. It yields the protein CASSWTPNQPQHF.

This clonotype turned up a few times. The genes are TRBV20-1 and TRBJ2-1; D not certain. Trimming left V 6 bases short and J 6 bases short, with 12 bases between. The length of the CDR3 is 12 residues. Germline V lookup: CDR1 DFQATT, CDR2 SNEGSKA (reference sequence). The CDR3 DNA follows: TGCAGTGCCAGATTAAGACCCAATGAGCAGTTCTTC. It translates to CSARLRPNEQFF.

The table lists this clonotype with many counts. Here the CDR3 DNA reads TGTGCCAGCAGTTTGACAGGGGATGAGCAGTTCTTC. Translating gives CASSLTGDEQFF. The genes are TRBV6-5 and TRBJ2-1; TRBD1 aligns across 8 bases. V shed 4 bases and J 8 bases; nucleotides not matched to a gene: 1. This CDR3 has 12 residues. Germline loops: CDR1 MNHEY, CDR2 SVGAGI.